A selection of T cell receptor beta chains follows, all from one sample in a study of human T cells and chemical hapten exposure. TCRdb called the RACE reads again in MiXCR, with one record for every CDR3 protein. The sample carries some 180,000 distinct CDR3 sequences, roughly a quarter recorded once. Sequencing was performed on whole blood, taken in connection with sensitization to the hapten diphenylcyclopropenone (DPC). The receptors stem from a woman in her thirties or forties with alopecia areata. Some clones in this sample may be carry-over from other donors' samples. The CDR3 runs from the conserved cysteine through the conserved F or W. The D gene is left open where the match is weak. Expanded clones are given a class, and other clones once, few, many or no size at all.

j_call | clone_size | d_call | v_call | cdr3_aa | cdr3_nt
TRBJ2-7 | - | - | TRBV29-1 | CSVVLWGGPYEQYF | TGCAGCGTTGTATTGTGGGGCGGACCCTACGAGCAGTACTTC
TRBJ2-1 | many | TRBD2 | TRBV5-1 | CASSSYSGRVDNEQFF | TGCGCCAGCAGCTCCTATAGCGGGAGGGTCGACAATGAGCAGTTCTTC
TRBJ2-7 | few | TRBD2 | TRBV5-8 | CASSPLGGVSYEQYF | TGTGCCAGCAGCCCACTTGGGGGGGTCTCCTACGAGCAGTACTTC
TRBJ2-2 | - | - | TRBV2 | CASSLREVTGELFF | TGTGCCAGCAGTCTCAGGGAAGTGACCGGGGAGCTGTTTTTT
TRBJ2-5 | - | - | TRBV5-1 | CASSFQRQETQYF | TGCGCCAGCAGCTTCCAGAGACAAGAGACCCAGTACTTC
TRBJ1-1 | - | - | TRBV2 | CASRRQMNTEAFF | TGTGCCAGCAGACGACAGATGAACACTGAAGCTTTCTTT
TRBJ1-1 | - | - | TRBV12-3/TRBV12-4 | CASKQHINTEAFF | TGTGCCAGCAAGCAACATATTAACACTGAAGCTTTCTTT
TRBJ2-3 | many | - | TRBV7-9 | CASSPRADTQYF | TGTGCCAGCAGCCCCCGCGCAGATACGCAGTATTTT
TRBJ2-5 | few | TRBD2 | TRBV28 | CASRGGAGETQYF | TGTGCCAGCAGGGGTGGAGCGGGGGAGACCCAGTACTTC
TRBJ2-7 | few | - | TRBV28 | CASSSNLRTYEQYF | TGTGCCAGCAGTTCGAACCTCCGTACTTACGAGCAGTACTTC
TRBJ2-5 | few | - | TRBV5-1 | CASSVQDQQETQYF | TGCGCCAGCAGCGTCCAGGACCAGCAAGAGACCCAGTACTTC
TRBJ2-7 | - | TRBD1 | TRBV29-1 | CSVKDRGSIYEQYF | TGCAGCGTCAAAGACAGGGGATCGATCTACGAGCAGTACTTC
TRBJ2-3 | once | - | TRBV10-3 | CAITRGDTQYF | TGTGCCATCACCCGGGGGGATACGCAGTATTTT
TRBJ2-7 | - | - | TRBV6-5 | CASSPLGPGEQYF | TGTGCCAGCAGTCCCCTTGGCCCCGGGGAGCAGTACTTC
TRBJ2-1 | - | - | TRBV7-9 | CASSGTGEQFF | TGTGCCAGCAGTGGAACCGGGGAGCAGTTCTTC
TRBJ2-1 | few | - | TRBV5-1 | CASSLRLVSYNEQFF | TGCGCCAGCAGCTTGAGGCTTGTCTCCTACAATGAGCAGTTCTTC
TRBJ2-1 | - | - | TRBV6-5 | CASSHIGNEQFF | TGTGCCAGCAGCCACATCGGCAATGAGCAGTTCTTC
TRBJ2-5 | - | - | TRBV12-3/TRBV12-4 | CASSLGRQGKTQYF | TGTGCCAGCAGTTTAGGGCGGCAGGGAAAGACCCAGTACTTC
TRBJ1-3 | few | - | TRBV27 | CASSSGFSGNTIYF | TGTGCCAGCAGTTCGGGCTTCTCTGGAAACACCATATATTTT
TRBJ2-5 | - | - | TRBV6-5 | CASSRERKETQYF | TGTGCCAGCAGCCGTGAACGGAAAGAGACCCAGTACTTC
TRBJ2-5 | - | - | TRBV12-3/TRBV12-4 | CATNPGKDDYWETQYF | TGTGCCACCAACCCAGGGAAGGACGACTACTGGGAGACCCAGTACTTC
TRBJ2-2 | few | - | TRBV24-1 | CATRDGVKNTGELFF | TGTGCCACCAGGGATGGGGTGAAGAACACCGGGGAGCTGTTTTTT
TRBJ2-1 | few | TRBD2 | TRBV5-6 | CASSLVGFGTSNEQFF | TGTGCCAGCAGCTTGGTGGGTTTTGGGACTAGCAATGAGCAGTTCTTC
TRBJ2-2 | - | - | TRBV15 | CATSREPGGELFF | TGTGCCACCAGCAGAGAGCCGGGCGGGGAGCTGTTTTTT
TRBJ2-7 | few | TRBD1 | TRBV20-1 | CSARDRAHEQYF | TGCAGTGCTAGGGACAGGGCCCACGAGCAGTACTTC
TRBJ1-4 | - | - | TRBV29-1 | CSVSSSRFRDPGGEKLFF | TGCAGCGTTTCCTCGTCTCGATTCCGGGACCCAGGAGGTGAAAAACTGTTTTTT
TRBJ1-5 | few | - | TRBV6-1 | CASSDLGSSQPQHF | TGTGCCAGCAGTGATCTAGGGAGCAGCCAGCCCCAGCATTTT
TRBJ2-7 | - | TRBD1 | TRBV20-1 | CSVLPGQTYEQYF | TGCAGTGTTCTACCGGGACAGACCTACGAGCAGTACTTC
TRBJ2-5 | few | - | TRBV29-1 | CSVGRGQETQYF | TGCAGCGTCGGACGGGGACAAGAGACCCAGTACTTC
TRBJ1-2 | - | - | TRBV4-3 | CASSQSILRNYGYTF | TGCGCCAGCAGCCAAAGTATACTCAGGAACTATGGCTACACCTTC
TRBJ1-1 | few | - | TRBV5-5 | CASSSLGDYEAFF | TGTGCCAGCAGCTCCCTCGGGGACTATGAAGCTTTCTTT
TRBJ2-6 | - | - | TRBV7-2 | CASSPQGIGANVLTF | TGTGCCAGCAGCCCACAGGGTATTGGGGCCAACGTCCTGACTTTC
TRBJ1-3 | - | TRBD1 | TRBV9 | CASSDRTGAFSGNTIYF | TGTGCCAGCAGCGACCGGACAGGGGCCTTCTCTGGAAACACCATATATTTT
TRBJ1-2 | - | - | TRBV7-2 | CASSFAKLGRRDYGYTF | TGTGCCAGCAGCTTCGCGAAGTTGGGGAGGAGGGACTATGGCTACACCTTC
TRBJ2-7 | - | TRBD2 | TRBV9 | CASSVAAGGSYEQYF | TGTGCCAGCAGCGTAGCAGCGGGAGGGTCCTACGAGCAGTACTTC
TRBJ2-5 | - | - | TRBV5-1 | CASSLTHAGRNQETQYF | TGCGCCAGCAGCTTGACCCACGCGGGACGGAATCAAGAGACCCAGTACTTC
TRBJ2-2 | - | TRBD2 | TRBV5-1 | CASSFTTSGMTGELFF | TGCGCCAGCAGCTTTACGACTAGCGGGATGACCGGGGAGCTGTTTTTT